This T cell receptor beta chain was sequenced in a study of OX40 agonist ivuxolimab in advanced cancers. Study-level background: Ivuxolimab was a fully human IgG2 agonistic monoclonal antibody targeting the costimulatory receptor OX40 (CD134). Partial responses occurred in three dose-escalation patients, of whom one had hepatocellular carcinoma and two had cutaneous melanoma. The dose-escalation cohort was 80% to 90% male with a mean age of around 64 years, ranging from 23 to 79. Patients were allowed to have had prior anti-PD-1, anti-PD-L1 or anti-CTLA-4 therapy, and around 41% of the dose-escalation patients had previously received checkpoint inhibitors. Intravenous ivuxolimab was administered to patients every 2 weeks at six dose levels: 0.01, 0.1, 0.3, 1.5, 3 and 10 mg/kg. The paper covers the monotherapy dose-escalation part of the phase I ivuxolimab trial, which included N of about 50 patients. Peripheral TCRbeta sequencing was intended to test whether TCR sequence diversity was altered and clonal T-cell expansion was caused by ivuxolimab. Among the approximately 54 dose-escalation patients, around 19 had hepatocellular carcinoma, about 15 melanoma, 9 renal cell carcinoma and 9 head and neck cancer. Paper-wide results and their limitations: Low levels of normalized T-cell clonal expansion were also seen in some nonresponding patients. Which antigens the clonally expanded peripheral T cells were specific for was not determined. In partial responders in the 0.1-3.0 mg/kg groups, normalized peripheral clonal expansion was found to be among the lowest, especially among CD8+ T cells. After ivuxolimab, more expanded clones were found on average in CD8+ T cells than in CD4+ T cells. At doses from 0.1 to 3.0 mg/kg, clonal expansion was seen in both CD4+ and CD8+ blood T cells between baseline and week 6.

V drops 0 bases and J drops 7 bases, leaving 10 bases in between. From the cysteine through the phenylalanine, the CDR3 covers 15 amino acids. Just CDR3 DNA is preserved here, 45 bases in frame from base 1. The germline V gene (reference sequence) gives CDR1 as MNHNY and CDR2 as SVGAGI. As regards this clone: The clone's antigen remains unknown. No clone much larger than this one lies a single base away; base qualities are absent.

Patients with a history of autoimmune disease or receiving systemic immunosuppression were excluded from the trial. Peripheral blood for TCR sequencing was collected from all dose cohorts at baseline, on cycle 4 day 1, and on cycle 7 day 1. Samples were obtained from an open-label, multicenter, first-in-human phase I dose-escalation trial of ivuxolimab. Adults with locally advanced or metastatic head and neck squamous cell, hepatocellular, melanoma or renal cell carcinoma were enrolled in the trial. Before TCR sequencing, CD4+ and CD8+ T cells were separately sorted from peripheral blood. For sequencing of the TCRbeta CDR3 region, genomic DNA was extracted from the sorted cells. The immunoSEQ Assay was used to sequence the TCRbeta CDR3 regions. The immuneACCESS repertoire file appears here via TCRdb, limited to in-frame rearrangements. These files lack a portion of the clones; in checked studies, under half of the deficit traces to unresolved V genes, and the cause of the others is not known. The sample data list approximately 44,000 clones, and around 87% of these were observed just once. The ten top clones hold 0.38% of the sample.

The sample here was CD4+ or CD8+ T cells sorted from blood, taken in a trial of the OX40 agonist ivuxolimab. The sequence was collected from an adult with an advanced solid tumor such as melanoma, head and neck, liver or kidney cancer. The sequence joins TRBV6-6 to TRBJ1-6; too little of a D gene remains to name it. The bases read TGTGCCAGCAGTTACTCGAACCAGATGAATTCACCCCTCCACTTT. The resulting protein is CASSYSNQMNSPLHF.